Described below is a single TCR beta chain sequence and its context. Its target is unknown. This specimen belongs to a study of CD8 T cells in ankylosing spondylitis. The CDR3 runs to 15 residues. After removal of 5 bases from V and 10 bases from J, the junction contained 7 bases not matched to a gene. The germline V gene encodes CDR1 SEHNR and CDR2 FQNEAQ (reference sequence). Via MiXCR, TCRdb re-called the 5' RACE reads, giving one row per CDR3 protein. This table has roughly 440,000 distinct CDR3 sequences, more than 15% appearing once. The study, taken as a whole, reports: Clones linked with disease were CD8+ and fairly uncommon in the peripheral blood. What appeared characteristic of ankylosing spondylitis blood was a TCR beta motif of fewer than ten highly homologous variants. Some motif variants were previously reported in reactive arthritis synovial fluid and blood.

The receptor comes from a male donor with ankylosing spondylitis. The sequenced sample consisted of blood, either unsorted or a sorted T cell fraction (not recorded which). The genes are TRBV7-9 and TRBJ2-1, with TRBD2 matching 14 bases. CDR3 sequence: CASSPTSGGVGEQFF. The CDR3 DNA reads TGTGCCAGCAGCCCGACTAGCGGGGGGGTGGGGGAGCAGTTCTTC.